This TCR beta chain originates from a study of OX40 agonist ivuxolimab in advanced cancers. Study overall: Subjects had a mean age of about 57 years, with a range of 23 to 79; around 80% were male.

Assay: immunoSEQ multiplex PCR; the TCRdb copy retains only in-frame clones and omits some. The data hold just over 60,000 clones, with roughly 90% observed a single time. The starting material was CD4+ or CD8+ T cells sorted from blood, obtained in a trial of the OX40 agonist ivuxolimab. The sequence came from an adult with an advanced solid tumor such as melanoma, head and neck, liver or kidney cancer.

The CDR3 nucleotides are TGTGCCAGCAGCACCGACCGGGACAGACTATACGAGCAGTACTTC. This translates into CASSTDRDRLYEQYF. The gene calls are TRBV11-1 and TRBJ2-7; 7 bases map to TRBD1. V was clipped by 5 bases and J by 4 bases; unmatched bases: 11. CDR3 size: 15 residues. The V gene's germline CDR1 is SGHAT and CDR2 FQDESV (reference sequence). Full variable domain (rest looked up from reference TRBV11-1 and TRBJ2-7): EAEVAQSPRYKITEKSQAVAFWCDPISGHATLYWYRQILGQGPELLVQFQDESVVDDSQLPKDRFSAERLKGVDSTLKIQPAELGDSAMYLCASSTDRDRLYEQYFGPGTRLTVT.